This entry concerns a single T cell receptor (beta chain). Survey-level TCR beta sequencing used the immunoSEQ assay. Repertoires were generated with immunoSEQ multiplex PCR, while TCRdb's copy carries only in-frame clones and drops some. This sample has 55,000 to 70,000 clones, with approximately 92% found just once. Material: PBMCs. This sequence originates from a man aged 40-49 years with rheumatoid arthritis.

CDR3 in DNA: TGCGCCAGCAGCCAAGCGGGACTCCTAACCTTTCCAGATACGCAGTATTTT. It codes for CASSQAGLLTFPDTQYF. The rearrangement uses TRBV4-3 and TRBJ2-3, with a weak D call TRBD2 (6 bases). Germline CDR1 reads LGHNA; CDR2 reads YSLEER. With 1 base removed from V and 4 bases from J, the gap between germline ends came to 18 bases. This CDR3 has 17 amino acids.